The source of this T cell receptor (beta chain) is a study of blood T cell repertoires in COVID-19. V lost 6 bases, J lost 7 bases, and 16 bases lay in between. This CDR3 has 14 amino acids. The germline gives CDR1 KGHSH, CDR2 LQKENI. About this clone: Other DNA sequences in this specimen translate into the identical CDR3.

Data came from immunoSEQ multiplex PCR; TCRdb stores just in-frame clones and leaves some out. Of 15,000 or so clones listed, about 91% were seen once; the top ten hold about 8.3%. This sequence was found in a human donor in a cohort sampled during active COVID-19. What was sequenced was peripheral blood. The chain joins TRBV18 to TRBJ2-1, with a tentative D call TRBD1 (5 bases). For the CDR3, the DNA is TGTGCCAGCTCCCCGCAAACTGGGGCTAATGAGCAGTTCTTC. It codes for CASSPQTGANEQFF.